Shown below are 23 T cell receptor beta chains from a single sample sequenced in a study of early T cells in non-severe SARS-CoV-2 infection. TCRdb reprocessed the 5' RACE reads with MiXCR, giving one entry per CDR3 protein. The data show tens of thousands of distinct CDR3 sequences, around 13% seen once. Sequencing was carried out using whole blood. These TCRs come from an adult who was a healthcare worker with PCR-confirmed SARS-CoV-2 infection or an uninfected control (not recorded which).

Ten or more counts support this clonotype. This chain uses TRBV6-1 with TRBJ2-7; 10 bases fit TRBD2. Germline values: CDR1 MNHNS, CDR2 SASEGT. CDR3 length equals 15 residues. J gave up 2 bases and V 6 bases, and 7 bases lay outside the gene matches. The CDR3 loop reads CASSGSSGGAYEQYF. CDR3 nucleotides: TGTGCCAGCAGCGGCAGCAGCGGGGGGGCCTACGAGCAGTACTTC.

This clonotype was seen a handful of times. The chain has TRBV20-1 and TRBJ1-2, with TRBD1 as a possible D gene (5 bases). Germline loops: CDR1 DFQATT, CDR2 SNEGSKA (reference sequence). This CDR3 comprises 12 residues. V gave up 0 bases and J gave up 7 bases, with 9 bases separating them. The CDR3 sequence is CSARDQTVGYTF. CDR3 bases: TGCAGTGCTAGAGATCAGACAGTTGGCTACACCTTC.

The chain carries TRBV6-2 or TRBV6-3 and TRBJ1-6; D uncertain. From germline, CDR1 is MNHEY and CDR2 SVGEGT. This CDR3 comprises 16 residues. V lost 5 bases and J 0 bases, leaving 11 bases between the germline ends. CDR3 DNA: TGTGCCAGCAGTGAGATTGGACGCTCCTATAATTCACCCCTCCACTTT. Translation: CASSEIGRSYNSPLHF.

This clonotype was counted many times. The genes are TRBV11-2 and TRBJ2-7; 11 positions match TRBD2. Germline V gene lookup returns CDR1 SGHAT and CDR2 FQNNGV. The ends lost 5 bases at V and 3 bases at J; junction bases unmatched: 9. This CDR3 is built from 16 residues. The DNA of the CDR3 is TGTGCCAGCAGCCCTCTAGCGGGGGGCCGATACTACGAGCAGTACTTC. Protein: CASSPLAGGRYYEQYF.

This clonotype has just a few counts. The rearrangement joins TRBV21-1 to TRBJ2-5; the table's TRBD1 call for D was not verified on the DNA. TRBV21-1 is tagged as a pseudogene. The CDR3 spans 14 residues. The CDR3 reads CASSKGQGVETQYF. Written as DNA, the CDR3 is TGTGCCAGCAGCAAGGGACAGGGAGTAGAGACCCAGTACTTC.

This clonotype was seen a handful of times. This chain connects TRBV5-5 to TRBJ2-7, with a weak D call TRBD2 (5 bases). V was pared by 0 bases and J by 9 bases, with 13 bases between. The germline gives CDR1 SGHKS, CDR2 YYEKEE (reference sequence). This CDR3 region has 13 residues. CDR3 DNA: TGTGCCAGCAGCTTGGCCGCCGAACTAGGGCAGTACTTC. It is translated as CASSLAAELGQYF.

This clonotype was counted at least ten times. The CDR3 DNA reads TGTGCCAGCAGTGACTCCAGTAAAGCTAACTATGGCTACACCTTC. This sequence encodes CASSDSSKANYGYTF. The V and J genes are TRBV6-4 and TRBJ1-2; D remains ambiguous. Looked up from germline, CDR1 is MRHNA and CDR2 is SNTAGT. The CDR3 runs 15 residues. Between the trimmed V and J ends, which lost 0 bases and 0 bases, there was a span of 8 bases.

In this sample, this clonotype turned up many times. The chain carries TRBV11-3 and TRBJ1-6; D ambiguous. Per the germline V gene, CDR1 is SGHNT and CDR2 is YENEEA. The CDR3 runs 13 residues. V was shortened by 5 bases and J by 7 bases, with 9 bases between the two germline ends. CDR3 region: CASSTSRNSPLHF. The CDR3 bases are TGTGCCAGCAGCACCTCCAGGAATTCACCCCTCCACTTT.

This clonotype was found a few times. The CDR3 region has the DNA TGTGCCAGCAGCCCGGGTTGGTGGACCCACTACGAGCAGTACTTC. Protein sequence: CASSPGWWTHYEQYF. V is TRBV7-6 and J is TRBJ2-7, with D uncertain. The length of the CDR3 is 15 residues. The germline CDR1 and CDR2 sequences are SGHVS and FNYEAQ. Deletions cut 5 bases from V and 3 bases from J, with 17 bases between.

The chain recombines TRBV5-4 with TRBJ2-3, with D perhaps matching TRBD1 or TRBD2 (5 bases each). In germline, CDR1 is SGHNT, CDR2 YYREEE (reference sequence). The V gene lost 3 bases and the J gene lost 1 base, with 6 bases spanning the gap. The CDR3 has 13 amino acids. CDR3 loop: CASSWDRTDTQYF. As DNA, the CDR3 is TGTGCCAGCAGCTGGGACCGCACAGATACGCAGTATTTT.

There are many counts of this clonotype. The rearrangement uses TRBV12-5 and TRBJ2-7; possibly TRBD1 for D (6 bases). This CDR3 is 15 amino acids long. CDR1 is LGHNT, CDR2 FRNRAP, per germline. Trimming left V 1 base short and J 5 bases short, with 15 bases between. The DNA of the CDR3 is TGTGCTAGTGGTTTGGAGGCCTCAGGGGCCCACGAGCAGTACTTC. Translation gives CASGLEASGAHEQYF.

This chain connects TRBV14 to TRBJ1-2, with TRBD1 matching over 7 bases. The CDR3 consists of 13 residues. Germline CDR1 and CDR2: SGHDN and FVKESK. Germline trimming cut 4 bases from V and 5 bases from J; bases unmatched to any gene: 4. In DNA, the CDR3 is TGTGCCAGCAGCCCTGGGACAGCTTATGGCTACACCTTC. Residues: CASSPGTAYGYTF.

The sample holds a few counts of this clonotype. The gene calls are TRBV19 and TRBJ2-6; D gene unclear. The CDR3 runs to 15 residues. The ends were cut back, 9 bases at V and 3 bases at J, with 15 bases in the middle. CDR1 and CDR2 (germline): LNHDA, SQIVND (reference sequence). CDR3 sequence: CASRRASFGANVLTF. The CDR3 DNA reads as TGTGCCAGCCGACGGGCTTCGTTTGGGGCCAACGTCCTGACTTTC.

At least ten counts were recorded for this clonotype. This chain connects TRBV29-1 to TRBJ1-1; no definite D call. The CDR3 is 12 amino acids. Germline CDR1 and CDR2: SQVTM and ANQGSEA. Trimming cost V 5 bases and J 1 base, with 8 bases left between them. The CDR3 DNA reads TGCAGCGTTAAGCTGGCGAACACTGAAGCTTTCTTT. It specifies CSVKLANTEAFF.

The chain employs TRBV20-1 and TRBJ1-1; D not resolved. V lost 5 bases, J lost 0 bases, and 16 bases lay in between. CDR1 DFQATT and CDR2 SNEGSKA come from the germline V gene (reference sequence). The CDR3 totals 15 residues. DNA for the CDR3: TGCAGTGCTCCCCTCCCGGGCCTATTGAACACTGAAGCTTTCTTT. Encoded protein: CSAPLPGLLNTEAFF.

This clonotype has a count of ten or more. The chain has TRBV18 and TRBJ1-1; D remains unclear. Per the germline V gene, CDR1 is KGHSH and CDR2 is LQKENI. The length of the CDR3 is 13 residues. Trimming removed 5 bases at V and 3 bases at J, with 10 bases between. CDR3 region: CASSSTSDTEAFF. Here the CDR3 DNA reads TGTGCCAGCTCATCCACCAGTGACACTGAAGCTTTCTTT.

This clonotype has ten or more counts. The chain combines TRBV12-3 or TRBV12-4 with TRBJ1-5; 8 positions match TRBD1. CDR3 size: 15 residues. V shed 6 bases and J 7 bases; nucleotides not matched to a gene: 11. The CDR3 reads CASSPRSGGGQPQHF. The CDR3 nucleotides are TGTGCCAGCAGCCCCAGGTCAGGGGGCGGCCAGCCCCAGCATTTT.

Only a few counts were recorded for this clonotype. The rearrangement joins TRBV3-1 to TRBJ2-3; a possible D gene is TRBD1 (5 bases). The ends were cut back, 0 bases at V and 3 bases at J, with 16 bases in the middle. Germline lookup yields CDR1 LGHDT and CDR2 YNNKEL (reference sequence). This CDR3 contains 17 residues. DNA for the CDR3: TGTGCCAGCAGCCAAGATGCGCGACAGTCGCGGACAGATACGCAGTATTTT. Protein product: CASSQDARQSRTDTQYF.

This clonotype was observed at least ten times. The chain carries TRBV20-1 and TRBJ1-5, with no clear D. Germline CDR1 DFQATT, CDR2 SNEGSKA (reference sequence). The ends were cut back, 3 bases at V and 7 bases at J, with 13 bases in the middle. This CDR3 is built from 13 residues. The DNA of the CDR3 is TGCAGTGCTAGTAAGGGCCCGGGGCAGCCCCAGCATTTT. As protein: CSASKGPGQPQHF.

There are a few counts of this clonotype. V and J are TRBV2 and TRBJ2-1, with D maybe TRBD2 (5 bases). Germline values: CDR1 SNHLY, CDR2 FYNNEI. The CDR3 extends over 12 amino acids. V shed 8 bases and J shed 7 bases, with 12 bases lying between them. The CDR3 DNA reads as TGTGCCAGCTCCCTAGCCAGAAATGAGCAGTTCTTC. Protein: CASSLARNEQFF.

This clonotype was seen at least ten times. This chain links TRBV7-2 with TRBJ2-7; D not resolved. CDR1 SGHTA and CDR2 FQGNSA come from the germline V gene. This CDR3 contains 13 residues. The ends were cut back, 5 bases at V and 1 base at J, with 9 bases in the middle. CDR3 amino acids: CASSPTHSYEQYF. The CDR3, as DNA: TGTGCCAGCAGCCCAACCCATTCCTACGAGCAGTACTTC.

The sample holds many counts of this clonotype. J is TRBJ2-2 and V is TRBV6-5; 9 positions match TRBD2. CDR3 length equals 16 residues. Germline V gene sequence: CDR1 MNHEY, CDR2 SVGAGI. The V and J ends lost 0 bases and 5 bases, in that order; junction bases with no gene match: 4. The DNA of the CDR3 is TGTGCCAGCAGTTACTCTAGCGGGGGATATACCGGGGAGCTGTTTTTT. It codes for CASSYSSGGYTGELFF.

This clonotype has ten or more counts. The chain is built from TRBV11-2 and TRBJ1-1, with D tentatively TRBD1 (6 bases). The CDR3 has 15 amino acids. V dropped 1 base and J dropped 6 bases, with 15 bases sitting between them. Germline CDR1 and CDR2: SGHAT and FQNNGV. DNA of the CDR3: TGTGCCAGCAGCTTAGTGAGTCAGGGGAGGCCTGAAGCTTTCTTT. Translating it yields CASSLVSQGRPEAFF.